This TCR beta chain originates from a study of blood T cell repertoires in COVID-19. In the study overall: T cells, B-cell-depleted T cells, or PBMCs provided the cDNA or gDNA that served as material.

Participants reported their clinical history, and cohort assignment relied on those reports. Recovered status applied to Cohort 3 donors who had two consecutive negative PCRs. It also applied to those with clearance or with symptom resolution. This CDR3 is built from 16 residues. Germline-derived CDR1 and CDR2 are LGHNA and YNFKEQ. With 0 bases clipped from V and 9 bases from J, the junction kept 10 bases outside the gene matches. Original processing methods: From reference gene primer amplification, estimates of nucleated cell counts were derived. Profiled with immunoSEQ multiplex PCR; TCRdb holds only in-frame clones, not every one. D and trimming come from the DNA, and the V and J calls and clone size come from that table. The sample has more than 250,000 clones, around 84% seen once.

The gene calls are TRBV4-2 and TRBJ2-1; 8 bases map to TRBD2. This receptor was identified in a woman between 18 and 29 years old who had recovered from COVID-19. Sequencing was done on a sample of PBMCs or T cells enriched from blood (not recorded which). The DNA for the CDR3 is TGTGCCAGCAGCCAAGATCAAAGCGGGAGTAACCCTGAGCAGTTCTTC. Protein: CASSQDQSGSNPEQFF.